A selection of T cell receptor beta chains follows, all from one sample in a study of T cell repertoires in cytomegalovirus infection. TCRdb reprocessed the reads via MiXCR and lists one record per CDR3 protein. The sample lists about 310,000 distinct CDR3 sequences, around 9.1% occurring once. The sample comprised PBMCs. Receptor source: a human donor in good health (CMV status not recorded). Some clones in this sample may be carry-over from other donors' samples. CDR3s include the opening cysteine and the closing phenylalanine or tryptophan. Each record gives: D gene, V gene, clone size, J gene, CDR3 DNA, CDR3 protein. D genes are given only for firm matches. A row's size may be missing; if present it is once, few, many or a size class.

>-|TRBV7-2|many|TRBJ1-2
TGTGCCAGCAGCCCAGGCTCAGGGATTTCCTCCTATGGCTACACCTTC
CASSPGSGISSYGYTF
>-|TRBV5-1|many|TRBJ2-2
TGCGCCAGCAGCTTAGGACACGGAGGCACCGGGGAGCTGTTTTTT
CASSLGHGGTGELFF
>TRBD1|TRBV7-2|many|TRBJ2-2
TGTGCCAGCATCCGACGCCGAGGACAGGGGGCCCACACCGGGGAGCTGTTTTTT
CASIRRRGQGAHTGELFF
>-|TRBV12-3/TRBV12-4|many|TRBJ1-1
TGTGCCAGCAGTTTAGGCCAGGGCCACACTGAAGCTTTCTTT
CASSLGQGHTEAFF
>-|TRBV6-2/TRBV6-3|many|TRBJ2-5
TGTGCCAGCAGACCTACCCCGGGGTTAAAAGAGACCCAGTACTTC
CASRPTPGLKETQYF
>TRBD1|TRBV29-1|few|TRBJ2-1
TGCAGCGTTAAAAAGGGACAGGGTAGCGATGAGCAGTTCTTC
CSVKKGQGSDEQFF
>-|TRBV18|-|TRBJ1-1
TGTGCCAGCTCCCCCGGAGACCCTCGAAGGGGAGCTTTCTTT
CASSPGDPRRGAFF
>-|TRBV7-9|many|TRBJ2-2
TGTGCCAGCAGCTTAGCTGGCAGGGCGGCCGGGGAGCTGTTTTTT
CASSLAGRAAGELFF
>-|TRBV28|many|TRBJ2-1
TGTGCCAGCACCCTAAGGCCCATTAATGAGCAGTTCTTC
CASTLRPINEQFF
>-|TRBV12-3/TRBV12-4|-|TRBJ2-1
TGTGCCAGCAGCGACGTACGGGGGCAGGGCCTCAATGAGCAGTTCTTC
CASSDVRGQGLNEQFF
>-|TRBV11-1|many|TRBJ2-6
TGTGCCAGCAGCTTAGGCTACGCTGGGGCCAACGTCCTGACTTTC
CASSLGYAGANVLTF
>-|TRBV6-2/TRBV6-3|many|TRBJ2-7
TGTGCCAGCAGCCACCCGACTAGGGGAACGGGCTACGAGCAGTACTTC
CASSHPTRGTGYEQYF
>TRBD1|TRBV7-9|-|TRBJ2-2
TGTGCCAGCAACCTTGGGACAGGGAACACCGGGGAGCTGTTTTTT
CASNLGTGNTGELFF
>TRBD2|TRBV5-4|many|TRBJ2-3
TGTGCCAGCAGCTTAGCGGGGGGGCCGAAGGATACGCAGTATTTT
CASSLAGGPKDTQYF
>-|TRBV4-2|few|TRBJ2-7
TGTGCCAGCAGCCCCGGCTCGATTGGGGAGCAGTACTTC
CASSPGSIGEQYF
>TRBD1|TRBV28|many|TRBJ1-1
TGTGCCAGCAAGACAGACAGGGCGGTCGGCACTGAAGCTTTCTTT
CASKTDRAVGTEAFF
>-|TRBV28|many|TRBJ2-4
TGTGCCAGCAGTTTGGGGATCGCCAAAAACATTCAGTACTTC
CASSLGIAKNIQYF
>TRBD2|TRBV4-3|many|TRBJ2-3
TGCGCCAGCAGCAAGACTAGCGGGGGGCCAGATACGCAGTATTTT
CASSKTSGGPDTQYF
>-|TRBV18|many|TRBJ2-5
TGTGCCAGCAGCCCTAGAGAGACCCAGTACTTC
CASSPRETQYF
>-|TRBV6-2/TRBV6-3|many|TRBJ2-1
TGTGCCAGCAGTGAGCAGTACAATGAGCAGTTCTTC
CASSEQYNEQFF
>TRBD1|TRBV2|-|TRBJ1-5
TGTGCCAGCAGATCTGGGACAGGGGCAAATCAGCCCCAGCATTTT
CASRSGTGANQPQHF
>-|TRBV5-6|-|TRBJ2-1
TGTGCCAGCAGCTTGACAGGCGGTGAGCAGTTCTTC
CASSLTGGEQFF
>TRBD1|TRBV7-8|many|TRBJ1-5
TGTGCCAGCAGCCCGACAGGGGTGACAGCATTCAATCAGCCCCAGCATTTT
CASSPTGVTAFNQPQHF
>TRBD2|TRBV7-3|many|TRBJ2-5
TGTGCCAGCAGCGCCGGGGGGAGGGAGACCCAGTACTTC
CASSAGGRETQYF
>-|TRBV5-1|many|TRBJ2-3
TGTGCCAGCAGTTCCCCTTCCACAGATACGCAGTATTTT
CASSSPSTDTQYF
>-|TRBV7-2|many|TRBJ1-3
TGTGCCAGCAGCTTACTTCGGGGTTCTGGAAACACCATATATTTT
CASSLLRGSGNTIYF
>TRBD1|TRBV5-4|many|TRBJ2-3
TGTGCCAGCAGTCTTGACAGGGGGCCTTCCACAGATACGCAGTATTTT
CASSLDRGPSTDTQYF
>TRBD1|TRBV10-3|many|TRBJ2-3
TGTGCCATCGGCCGGGACAGGGGACCGACAGATACGCAGTATTTT
CAIGRDRGPTDTQYF
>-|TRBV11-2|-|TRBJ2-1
TGCGCCACCAGCTACAGCGGCGGCCACTCCTACAATGAGCAGTTCTTC
CATSYSGGHSYNEQFF
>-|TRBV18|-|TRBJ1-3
TGTGCCAGCTCACCACCGGAGAGCTCTGGAAACACCATATATTTT
CASSPPESSGNTIYF
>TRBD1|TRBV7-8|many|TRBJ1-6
TGTGCCAGCAGCTTAGCGGAGGGACAGCAACCACCCCTCCACTTT
CASSLAEGQQPPLHF
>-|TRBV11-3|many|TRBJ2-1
TGTGCCAGCAGCTCCTTATCGGGCGATGAGCAGTTCTTC
CASSSLSGDEQFF
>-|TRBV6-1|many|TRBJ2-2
TGTGCCAGCAGCTGGACAGTCACGAACACCGGGGAGCTGTTTTTT
CASSWTVTNTGELFF
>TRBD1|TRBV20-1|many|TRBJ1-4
TGCAGTGCTAGCCAGACAGGGAGTAATGAAAAACTGTTTTTT
CSASQTGSNEKLFF
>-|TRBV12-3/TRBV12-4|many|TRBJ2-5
TGTGCCAGCAGTACCCTCGGATCAGGGGAAGAGACCCAGTACTTC
CASSTLGSGEETQYF
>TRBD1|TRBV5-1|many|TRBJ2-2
TGCGCCAGCAGCCCAAGGACAGGGATGGCCGGGGAGCTGTTTTTT
CASSPRTGMAGELFF
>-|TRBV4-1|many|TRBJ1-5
TGCGCCAGCAGCCAAGGCCCGAAGGGTCAGCCCCAGCATTTT
CASSQGPKGQPQHF
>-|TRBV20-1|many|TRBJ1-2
TGCAGTGCTAGAGAACAGCTTGGGGGCTACACCTTC
CSAREQLGGYTF
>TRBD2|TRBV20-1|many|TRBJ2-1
TGCAGTGCTCGAGGACTAGCTACCTACAATGTTGGGCAGTTCTTC
CSARGLATYNVGQFF
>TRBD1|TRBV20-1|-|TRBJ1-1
TGCAGTGCCCGGGGGACAGTACACACTGAAGCTTTCTTT
CSARGTVHTEAFF
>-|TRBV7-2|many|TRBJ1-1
TGTGCCAGCAGTCGACAGTACACTGAAGCTTTCTTT
CASSRQYTEAFF
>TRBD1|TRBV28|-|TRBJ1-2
TGTGCCAGCAGTTTCGGGACAGGGGGCTTTGGCTACACCTTC
CASSFGTGGFGYTF
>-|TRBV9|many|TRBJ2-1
TGTGCCAGCACATCCTCCCCGGGGACCTACAATGAGCAGTTCTTC
CASTSSPGTYNEQFF
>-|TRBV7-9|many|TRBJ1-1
TGTGCCAGCAGCTTGTCGGCACCGAACACTGAAGCTTTCTTT
CASSLSAPNTEAFF
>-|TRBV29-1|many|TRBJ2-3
TGCAGCGTTGAAGGGACGACAGATACGCAGTATTTT
CSVEGTTDTQYF
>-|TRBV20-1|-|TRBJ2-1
TGCAGTGCTAGGGTATTTAACTACAATGAGCAGTTCTTC
CSARVFNYNEQFF
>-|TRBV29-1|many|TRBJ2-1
TGCAGCGTTGGTTGGGGGAATGAGCAGTTCTTC
CSVGWGNEQFF
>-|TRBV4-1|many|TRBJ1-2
TGCGCCAGCAGCCAAGATACCAGTGACCTCTATGGCTACACCTTC
CASSQDTSDLYGYTF
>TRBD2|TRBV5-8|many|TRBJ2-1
TGTGCCAGCAGCGATCCTATAGGGACTAGCGGAGCCTACAATGAGCAGTTCTTC
CASSDPIGTSGAYNEQFF
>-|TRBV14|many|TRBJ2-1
TGTGCCAGCAGCCAAGCCCACAGTTACCGGCGATACAATGAGCAGTTCTTC
CASSQAHSYRRYNEQFF
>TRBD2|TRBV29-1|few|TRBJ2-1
TGCAGCGTTTTGTCTAGCGGGGACAATGAGCAGTTCTTC
CSVLSSGDNEQFF
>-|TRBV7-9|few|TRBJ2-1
TGTGCCAGCAGCCCTTCGGGGAACTACAATGAGCAGTTCTTC
CASSPSGNYNEQFF
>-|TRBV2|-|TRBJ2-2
TGTGCCGGCCGACCGGCATCGAACACCGGGGAGCTGTTTTTT
CAGRPASNTGELFF
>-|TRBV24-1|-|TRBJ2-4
TGTGCCACCAGTGATTTCGGCATTCAGTACTTC
CATSDFGIQYF
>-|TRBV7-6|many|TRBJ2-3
TGTGCCAGTCGAGGGGGGATCGATTACGCAGATACGCAGTATTTT
CASRGGIDYADTQYF
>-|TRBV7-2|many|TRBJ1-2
TGTGCCAGCAGCTTAGATGGTCGGAGGGGTGGCTACACCTTC
CASSLDGRRGGYTF
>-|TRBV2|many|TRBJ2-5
TGTGCCAGACGTGACACCCTCCAAGAGACCCAGTACTTC
CARRDTLQETQYF
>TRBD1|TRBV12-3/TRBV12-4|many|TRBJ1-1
TGTGCCAGCAGTCCCAGGGACAGCAAAAACACTGAAGCTTTCTTT
CASSPRDSKNTEAFF
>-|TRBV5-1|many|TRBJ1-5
TGCGCCAGCAGCTTGCAGGGGCTTAGCAATCAGCCCCAGCATTTT
CASSLQGLSNQPQHF
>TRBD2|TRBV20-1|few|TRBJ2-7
TGCAGTGCTAGACGGACTAGCGACTCCTACGAGCAGTACTTC
CSARRTSDSYEQYF